This paragraph covers one T cell receptor (beta chain) sequence. Measured with immunoSEQ multiplex PCR; TCRdb has only the in-frame clones, and not every one. The data show hundreds of thousands of clones, around 97% seen once. The data were taken from a study of shared clonotypes between healthy human individuals. Study as a whole: Three plates were used per donor for CD4 naive, three for CD4 memory, two for CD8 naive and one for CD8 memory.

This sequence was found in a woman aged 25 to 45 in good health. Sequenced material: naive CD4+ T cells sorted from blood. Subset specified: CD45RA+ positively selected.

The CDR3 region is CASTSTRDSLRPQHF. The CDR3 bases are TGTGCCAGCACTTCCACCCGGGACAGTTTGAGGCCCCAGCATTTT. The chain joins TRBV6-1 to TRBJ1-5; 7 nucleotides agree with TRBD1. The CDR3 consists of 15 residues. V lost 7 bases, J lost 9 bases, and 15 bases stayed unmatched. Germline CDR1 and CDR2: MNHNS and SASEGT.